The 5 T cell receptor beta chains in this list originate from one sample, sequenced in a study of shared clonotypes between healthy human individuals. Assay: immunoSEQ multiplex PCR; the TCRdb copy retains only in-frame clones and omits some. The sample lists 2 million to 2.5 million clones, approximately 93% seen once, with under 0.45% in the top ten. Source material: naive CD4+ T cells from PBMCs. Subset in this sample: CD45RA+ positively selected. Source of these receptors: a young man in good health. Some clones in this sample may be carry-over from other donors' samples.

V is TRBV5-6 and J is TRBJ2-5; D remains ambiguous. Trimming left V 1 base short and J 3 bases short, with 10 bases between. Germline V gene sequence: CDR1 SGHDT, CDR2 YYEEEE. CDR3 length equals 14 residues. CDR3 bases: TGTGCCAGCAGCTTGTGGTCAGGAGAAGAGACCCAGTACTTC. As protein: CASSLWSGEETQYF.

The chain joins TRBV4-1 to TRBJ2-7; no clear D. The CDR3 sequence is 11 residues long. The germline CDR1 and CDR2 sequences are MGHRA and YSYEKL. V gave up 4 bases and J gave up 6 bases, with 7 bases separating them. Here the CDR3 reads CASSRGAEQYF. The CDR3 nucleotides are TGCGCCAGCAGCCGAGGAGCCGAGCAGTACTTC.

The chain carries TRBV19 and TRBJ2-5, with 11 bases identical to TRBD1. CDR1 is LNHDA, CDR2 SQIVND, per germline (reference sequence). This CDR3 has 16 residues. Trimming at V came to 3 bases and at J to 3 bases, leaving 6 bases not matched to a gene. The CDR3 nucleotides read TGTGCCAGTAGTATTTACGGGACAGGGGGAGAAGAGACCCAGTACTTC. This sequence encodes CASSIYGTGGEETQYF.

The rearrangement joins TRBV7-9 to TRBJ2-7; D is possibly TRBD1 or TRBD2 (5 bases each). Trimming pared 5 bases from V and 1 base from J, leaving 21 bases between. The CDR3 has 17 amino acids. The germline gives CDR1 SEHNR, CDR2 FQNEAQ (reference sequence). The CDR3 sequence is CASSPWNRDLVSYEQYF. CDR3 in DNA: TGTGCCAGCAGCCCCTGGAACCGGGACCTAGTTTCCTACGAGCAGTACTTC.

This clone has just a few counts. The chain combines TRBV28 with TRBJ1-2; D remains ambiguous. The CDR3 has 11 amino acids. Germline V gives CDR1 MDHEN, CDR2 SYDVKM. V lost 1 base, J lost 13 bases, and 10 bases lay in between. The CDR3 loop reads CASSLFPELTF. In nucleotides, the CDR3 is TGTGCCAGCAGTTTATTCCCGGAACTCACCTTC.